Below are 13 T cell receptor beta chains sequenced from a single sample in a study of T cells in Graves' hyperthyroidism and ophthalmopathy. Researchers took RNA transcripts and amplified the TCR beta CDR3 regions from them. A set of HTBI primers served as the primers for a first-round RT-PCR of the TCR CDR3. In TCRdb, the multiplex PCR reads were re-called with MiXCR into one record per CDR3 protein. The repertoire holds approximately 710,000 distinct CDR3 sequences, with around 15% as singletons. The sample taken for sequencing was blood. These receptors were taken from a man aged 45-60 years with Graves' hyperthyroidism.

This clonotype was seen ten or more times. This sequence joins TRBV28 and TRBJ2-2, with no clear D. V was clipped by 7 bases and J by 0 bases, with 12 bases between them. The germline V gene encodes CDR1 MDHEN and CDR2 SYDVKM. This CDR3 has 15 residues. CDR3: CASIRAQTNTGELFF. In DNA form, the CDR3 reads TGTGCCAGCATTCGCGCGCAGACGAACACCGGGGAGCTGTTTTTT.

This clonotype has just a few counts. A read error may produce the germline difference seen at one junction end. The chain employs TRBV27 and TRBJ2-7; perhaps D is TRBD1 or TRBD2 (5 bases each). Germline CDR1 and CDR2: MNHEY and SMNVEV (reference sequence). The CDR3 loop spans 17 amino acids. CDR3 in amino acids: CASSPQAGAVVVYEQHF. Here the CDR3 DNA reads TGTGCCAGCAGTCCCCAGGCCGGGGCTGTCGTAGTCTACGAGCAGCACTTC.

This clonotype appeared many times. This chain links TRBV15 with TRBJ2-1, with D perhaps TRBD2 (6 bases). V shed 0 bases and J shed 2 bases, with 11 bases lying between them. Germline V gene sequence: CDR1 LNHNV, CDR2 YYDKDF (reference sequence). The CDR3 is 16 amino acids. CDR3 DNA: TGTGCCACCAGCAGAGATCGGGCGGGGACCTACAATGAGCAGTTCTTC. Translation: CATSRDRAGTYNEQFF.

The genes are TRBV12-3 or TRBV12-4 and TRBJ2-2; TRBD1 agrees at 9 bases. Trimming at V came to 7 bases and at J to 6 bases, leaving 6 bases not matched to a gene. The CDR3 has 14 residues. The CDR3 region is CASTRDRVAGELFF. For the CDR3, the DNA is TGTGCCAGCACCCGGGACAGGGTTGCCGGGGAGCTGTTTTTT.

Many counts were recorded for this clonotype. V and J are TRBV2 and TRBJ1-4, with D possibly TRBD1 on 5 matching bases. Looked up from germline, CDR1 is SNHLY and CDR2 is FYNNEI. V shed 6 bases and J shed 8 bases, with 22 bases lying between them. The CDR3 contains 16 residues. The CDR3 sequence: CASSHSPDTVEEKLFF. CDR3 bases: TGTGCCAGCAGCCATTCTCCGGACACGGTAGAGGAAAAACTGTTTTTT.

The chain links TRBV10-3 to TRBJ1-5, with a possible D match to TRBD1 (5 bases). CDR1 is ENHRY and CDR2 is SYGVKD in the germline V gene. The V end was cut by 6 bases, the J end by 15 bases, with 9 bases between. This CDR3 is 9 amino acids long. The CDR3 region is CAIRTGTHF. The CDR3 coding sequence is TGTGCCATCAGGACCGGGACGCATTTT.

This clonotype was observed at least ten times. The chain is built from TRBV6-1 and TRBJ2-2; no clear D. Trimming took off 3 bases at V and 9 bases at J, with 14 bases between the two ends. Per germline, CDR1 MNHNS and CDR2 SASEGT. This CDR3 region has 14 residues. As DNA, the CDR3 is TGTGCCAGCAGTGACAGGCGAACTTCGAGGGAGCTGTTTTTT. Amino acid sequence: CASSDRRTSRELFF.

On this clonotype itself: A read error may explain this, as a much larger clone is one base away. The chain couples TRBV29-1 to TRBJ2-1, with D possibly matching TRBD2 (6 bases). The CDR3 length is 15 residues. Germline V gene lookup returns CDR1 SQVTM and CDR2 ANQGSEA. The CDR3 DNA reads as TGCAGCGTTGAAGTACAGGCTCTAGCGTACAATGAGCAGTCCTTC. Translating it yields CSVEVQALAYNEQSF.

The chain employs TRBV5-4 and TRBJ2-1; D remains unclear. This CDR3 region has 14 residues. V lost 1 base to trimming and J lost 5 bases, with 10 bases between them. Germline CDR1 reads SGHNT; CDR2 reads YYREEE (reference sequence). The CDR3 coding sequence is TGTGCCAGCAGCTTGTATGCTACAAACAATGAGCAGTTCTTC. Its translation is CASSLYATNNEQFF.

This clonotype was detected only a few times. The CDR3 sequence: CAISTYHNEQFF. CDR3 nucleotides: TGTGCCATTTCGACTTACCACAATGAGCAGTTCTTC. The chain joins TRBV19 to TRBJ2-1; no reliable D call. CDR1 and CDR2 from the germline V gene are LNHDA and SQIVND (reference sequence). CDR3 length: 12 residues. Trimming took off 10 bases at V and 5 bases at J, with 12 bases between the two ends.

The chain has TRBV29-1 and TRBJ1-2; D is possibly TRBD1 (5 bases). The CDR3 is 15 residues long. V shed 4 bases and J shed 2 bases, with 17 bases lying between them. In germline, CDR1 is SQVTM, CDR2 ANQGSEA. The CDR3 here is CSVGYVGGGNYGYTF. CDR3 bases: TGCAGCGTTGGATATGTGGGGGGAGGGAACTATGGCTACACCTTC.

V is TRBV10-2 and J is TRBJ2-7; 7 nucleotides agree with TRBD1. The germline V gene has CDR1 WSHSY and CDR2 SAAADI. This CDR3 contains 12 residues. V lost 5 bases and J lost 8; bases outside the gene matches: 6. The CDR3 DNA sequence: TGCGCCAGCAGTTTCCCGACAGGGCAGCAGTACTTC. Protein product: CASSFPTGQQYF.

This clonotype was picked up many times. The genes are TRBV7-3 and TRBJ2-5; D remains ambiguous. Per the germline V gene, CDR1 is SGHTA and CDR2 is FQGTGA. The CDR3 length is 15 residues. Trimming left V 0 bases short and J 2 bases short, with 10 bases between. CDR3 coding DNA: TGTGCCAGCAGCTTAACTGCAGGTTTTCAAGAGACCCAGTACTTC. Protein sequence: CASSLTAGFQETQYF.